The present TCR beta chain was sequenced within a study of CD4 and CD8 cells across lung adenocarcinoma regions. TCRdb used MiXCR to reprocess the PCR reads, holding one entry per CDR3 protein. Of over 20,000 distinct CDR3 sequences listed, approximately 49% are singletons. Samples came from patients with localized non-small cell lung adenocarcinoma. This CDR3 spans 13 amino acids. Trimming cost V 5 bases and J 2 bases, with 9 bases left between them. Germline lookup yields CDR1 MNHNS and CDR2 SASEGT. This clonotype is medium-sized (0.01 to 0.1%) within its sample. Sequencing was done on a sample of CD8+ T cells from the center of a lung tumor. The chain has TRBV6-1 and TRBJ1-2; D is ambiguous. The TCR was taken from a female donor with lung adenocarcinoma. The CD4 and CD8 labels of this study may be unreliable. CDR3 DNA sequence: TGTGCCAGCAGTAAGGGCAGAAACTATGGCTACACCTTC. Its translation is CASSKGRNYGYTF.